This T cell receptor (beta chain) was found in a study of T cell responses to AZD1222 COVID-19 vaccine. Study-level results: Donor demographics were predominantly white British with a female majority; clonal diversity may be underestimated.

The method was immunoSEQ multiplex PCR; TCRdb's version includes in-frame clones alone and lacks a portion of them. The repertoire consists of around 130,000 clones, with roughly 90% occurring once and the leading ten covering approximately 4.3%. The CDR3 is 18 residues long. The germline CDR1 and CDR2 sequences are LGHDT and YNNKEL (reference sequence). Trimming stripped 5 bases from V and 8 bases from J, with 30 bases between. Pooled together were second doses at about 4 or about 12 weeks. In the case of this clone: What it recognizes is unknown.

Sequences were derived from peripheral blood, sampled 28 days after the second AZD1222 dose. The clonotype originates from an adult who received the AZD1222 COVID-19 vaccine. The chain links TRBV3-1 (or the pseudogene TRBV3-2) to TRBJ1-1, with D perhaps TRBD1 (5 bases). This chain's CDR3 is CASSYWNHPGRRRDEAFF. The CDR3, as DNA: TGTGCCAGCAGCTACTGGAACCATCCGGGACGAAGGAGGGACGAAGCTTTCTTT.